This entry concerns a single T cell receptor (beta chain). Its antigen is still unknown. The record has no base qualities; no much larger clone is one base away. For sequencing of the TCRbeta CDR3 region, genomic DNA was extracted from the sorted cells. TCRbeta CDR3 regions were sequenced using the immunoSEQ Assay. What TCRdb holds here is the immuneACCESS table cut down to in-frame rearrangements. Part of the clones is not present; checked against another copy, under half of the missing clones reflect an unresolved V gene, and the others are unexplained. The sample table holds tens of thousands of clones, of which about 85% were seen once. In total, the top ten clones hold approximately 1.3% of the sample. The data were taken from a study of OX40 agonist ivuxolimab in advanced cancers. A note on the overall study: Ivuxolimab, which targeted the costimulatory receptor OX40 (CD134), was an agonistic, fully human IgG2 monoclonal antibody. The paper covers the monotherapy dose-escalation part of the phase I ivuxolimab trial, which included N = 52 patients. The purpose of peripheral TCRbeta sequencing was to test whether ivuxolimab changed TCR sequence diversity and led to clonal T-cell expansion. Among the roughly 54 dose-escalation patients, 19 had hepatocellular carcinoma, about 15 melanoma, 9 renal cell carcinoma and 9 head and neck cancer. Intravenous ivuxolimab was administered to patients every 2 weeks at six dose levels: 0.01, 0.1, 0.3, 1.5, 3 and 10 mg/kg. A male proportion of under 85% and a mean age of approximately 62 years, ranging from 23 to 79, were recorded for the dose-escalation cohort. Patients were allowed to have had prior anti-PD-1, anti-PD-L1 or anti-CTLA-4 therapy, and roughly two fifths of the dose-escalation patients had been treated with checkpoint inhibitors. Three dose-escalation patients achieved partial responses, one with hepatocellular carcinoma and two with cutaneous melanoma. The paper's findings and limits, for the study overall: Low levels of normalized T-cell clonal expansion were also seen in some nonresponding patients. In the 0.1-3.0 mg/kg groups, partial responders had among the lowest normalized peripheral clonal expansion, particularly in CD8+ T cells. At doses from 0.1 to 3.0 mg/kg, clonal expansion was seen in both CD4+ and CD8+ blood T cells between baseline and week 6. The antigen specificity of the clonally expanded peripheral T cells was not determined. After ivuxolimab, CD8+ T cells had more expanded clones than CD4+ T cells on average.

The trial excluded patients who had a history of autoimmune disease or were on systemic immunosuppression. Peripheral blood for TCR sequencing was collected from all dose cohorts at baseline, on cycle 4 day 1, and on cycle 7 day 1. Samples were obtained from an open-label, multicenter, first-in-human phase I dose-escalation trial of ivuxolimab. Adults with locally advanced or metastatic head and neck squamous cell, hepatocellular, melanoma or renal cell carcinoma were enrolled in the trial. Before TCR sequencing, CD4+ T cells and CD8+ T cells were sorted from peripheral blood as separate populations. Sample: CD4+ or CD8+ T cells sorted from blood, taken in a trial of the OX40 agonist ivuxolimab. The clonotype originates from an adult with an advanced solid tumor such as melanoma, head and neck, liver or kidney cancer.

The CDR3 region reads CASRGEVANTEAFF. The base sequence is TGTGCCAGCAGGGGGGAGGTGGCGAACACTGAAGCTTTCTTT. Recombination connected TRBV6-5 to TRBJ1-1; perhaps TRBD1 is the D gene, with 5 bases matching. The trim is 6 bases for V and 1 base for J, with a gap of 12 bases between the germline ends. In the germline V gene, CDR1 corresponds to MNHEY and CDR2 to SVGAGI. The CDR3 starts with the cysteine, ends with the phenylalanine, and has 14 residues. Left in the record is the CDR3 DNA by itself, 42 bases read in frame from the first base.